This T cell receptor beta chain was sequenced during a study of shared clonotypes between healthy human individuals. The CDR3 spans 14 residues. Trimming left V 6 bases short and J 4 bases short, with 14 bases between. CDR1 MDHEN and CDR2 SYDVKM come from the germline V gene. Study-level points and caveats: With a handful of donors compared, about 5.2% of naive CD4 clonotypes were shared.

This clone was seen a handful of times. The antigen is not known. Donors, healthy HIV-negative adults, lacked recent acute infections or vaccinations. The protocol was immunoSEQ multiplex PCR, while the TCRdb copy is restricted to in-frame clones and leaves out a portion. This sample has about 680,000 clones, with roughly 73% found just once. The TCR comes from a woman younger than 45 in good health. This chain joins TRBV28 and TRBJ2-3, with a tentative D call TRBD1 (6 bases). The sample consisted of memory CD4+ T cells sorted from blood. As for subset: CD45RA-negative fraction. CDR3 region: CASRTGSAPDTQYF. As DNA, the CDR3 is TGTGCCAGCAGGACAGGTTCTGCCCCAGATACGCAGTATTTT.